Sequencing of this T cell receptor beta chain was carried out in a study of T cell changes during pregnancy in multiple sclerosis. Profiled with immunoSEQ multiplex PCR; TCRdb holds only in-frame clones, not every one. Among about 40,000 clones listed, about 91% were seen once. The V end was cut by 3 bases, the J end by 6 bases, with 19 bases between. The CDR3 has 16 amino acids. CDR1 is SGHKS, CDR2 YYEKEE, per germline (reference sequence). This clone showed up just once. This sequence joins TRBV5-5 and TRBJ2-1; D perhaps matches TRBD2 (5 bases). The receptor comes from a female donor with multiple sclerosis, enrolled in a pregnancy study. Here the sequenced sample was CD4+ T cells from peripheral blood mononuclear cells, taken before pregnancy. CDR3: CASSSERGMGVNEQFF. CDR3 bases: TGTGCCAGCAGCTCTGAACGGGGAATGGGTGTCAATGAGCAGTTCTTC.